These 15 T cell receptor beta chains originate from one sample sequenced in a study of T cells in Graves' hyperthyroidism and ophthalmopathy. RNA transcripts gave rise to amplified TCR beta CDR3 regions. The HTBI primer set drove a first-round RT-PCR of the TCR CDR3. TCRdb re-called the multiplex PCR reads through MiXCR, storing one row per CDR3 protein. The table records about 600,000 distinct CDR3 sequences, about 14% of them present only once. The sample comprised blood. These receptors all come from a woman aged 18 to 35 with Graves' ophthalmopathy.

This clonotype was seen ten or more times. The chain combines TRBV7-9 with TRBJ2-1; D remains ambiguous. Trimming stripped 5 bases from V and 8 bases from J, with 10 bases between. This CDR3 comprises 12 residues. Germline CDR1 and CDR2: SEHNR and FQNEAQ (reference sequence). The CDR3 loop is CASSPTSYEQFF. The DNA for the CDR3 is TGTGCCAGCAGCCCCACATCGTATGAGCAGTTCTTC.

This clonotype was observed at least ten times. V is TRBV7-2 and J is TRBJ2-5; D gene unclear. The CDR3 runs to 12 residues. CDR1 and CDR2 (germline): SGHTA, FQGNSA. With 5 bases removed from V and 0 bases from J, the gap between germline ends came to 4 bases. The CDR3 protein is CASSRNQETQYF. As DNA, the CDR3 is TGTGCCAGCAGCCGCAACCAAGAGACCCAGTACTTC. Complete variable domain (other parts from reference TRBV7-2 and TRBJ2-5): GAGVSQSPSNKVTEKGKDVELRCDPISGHTALYWYRQSLGQGLEFLIYFQGNSAPDKSGLPSDRFSAERTGGSVSTLTIQRTQQEDSAVYLCASSRNQETQYFGPGTRLLVL.

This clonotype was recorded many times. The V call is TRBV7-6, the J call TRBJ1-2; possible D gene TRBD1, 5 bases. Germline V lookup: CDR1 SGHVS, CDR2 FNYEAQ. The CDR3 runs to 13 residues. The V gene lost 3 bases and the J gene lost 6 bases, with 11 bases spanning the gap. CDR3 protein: CASSLGVDDGYTF. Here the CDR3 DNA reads TGTGCCAGCAGCTTGGGGGTAGATGATGGCTACACCTTC. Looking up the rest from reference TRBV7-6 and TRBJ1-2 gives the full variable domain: GAGVSQSPRYKVTKRGQDVALRCDPISGHVSLYWYRQALGQGPEFLTYFNYEAQQDKSGLPNDRFSAERPEGSISTLTIQRTEQRDSAMYRCASSLGVDDGYTFGSGTRLTVV.

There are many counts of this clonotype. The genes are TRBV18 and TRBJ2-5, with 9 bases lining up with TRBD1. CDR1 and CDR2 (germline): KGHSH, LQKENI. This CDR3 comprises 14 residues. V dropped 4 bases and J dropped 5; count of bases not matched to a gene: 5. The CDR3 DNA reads TGTGCCAGCTCACGGGGACAGGGTTCCGAGACCCAGTACTTC. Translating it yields CASSRGQGSETQYF.

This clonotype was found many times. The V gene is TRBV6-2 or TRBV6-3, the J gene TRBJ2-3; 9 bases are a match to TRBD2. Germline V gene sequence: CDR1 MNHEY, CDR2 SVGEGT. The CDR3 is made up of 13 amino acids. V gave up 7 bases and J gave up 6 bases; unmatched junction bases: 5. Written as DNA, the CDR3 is TGTGCCAGCATGGGGACTAGCAGCGATACGCAGTATTTT. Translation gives CASMGTSSDTQYF.

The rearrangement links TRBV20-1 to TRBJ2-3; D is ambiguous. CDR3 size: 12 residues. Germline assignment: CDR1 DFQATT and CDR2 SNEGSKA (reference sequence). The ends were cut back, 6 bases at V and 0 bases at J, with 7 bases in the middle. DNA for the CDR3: TGCAGTGCCCCGGTTAGCACAGATACGCAGTATTTT. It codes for CSAPVSTDTQYF.

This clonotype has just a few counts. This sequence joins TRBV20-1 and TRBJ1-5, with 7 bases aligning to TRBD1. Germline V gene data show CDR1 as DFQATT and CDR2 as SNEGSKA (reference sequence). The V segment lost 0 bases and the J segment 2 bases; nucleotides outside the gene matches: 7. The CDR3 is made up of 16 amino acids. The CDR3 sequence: CSARDTGELGNQPQHF. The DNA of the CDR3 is TGCAGTGCTAGAGATACAGGGGAATTGGGCAATCAGCCCCAGCATTTT.

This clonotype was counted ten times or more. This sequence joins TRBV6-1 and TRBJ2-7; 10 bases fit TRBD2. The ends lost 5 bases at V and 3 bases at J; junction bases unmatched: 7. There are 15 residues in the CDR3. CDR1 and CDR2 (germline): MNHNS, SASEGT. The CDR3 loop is CASSSGLAVRYEQYF. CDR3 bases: TGTGCCAGCAGTTCCGGACTAGCGGTACGCTACGAGCAGTACTTC.

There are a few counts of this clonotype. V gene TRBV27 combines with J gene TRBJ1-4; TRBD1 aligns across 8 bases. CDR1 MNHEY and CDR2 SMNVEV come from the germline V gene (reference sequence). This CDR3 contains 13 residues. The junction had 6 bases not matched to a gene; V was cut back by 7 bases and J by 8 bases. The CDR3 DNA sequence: TGTGCCAGCAAGAGGACAGGGTTAGAAAAACTGTTTTTT. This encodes CASKRTGLEKLFF.

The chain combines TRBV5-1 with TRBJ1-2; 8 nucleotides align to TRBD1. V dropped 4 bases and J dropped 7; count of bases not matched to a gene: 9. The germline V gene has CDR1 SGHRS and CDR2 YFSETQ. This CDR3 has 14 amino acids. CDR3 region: CASSSLGGTGGYTF. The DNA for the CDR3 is TGCGCCAGCAGCAGCTTGGGGGGGACAGGTGGCTACACCTTC.

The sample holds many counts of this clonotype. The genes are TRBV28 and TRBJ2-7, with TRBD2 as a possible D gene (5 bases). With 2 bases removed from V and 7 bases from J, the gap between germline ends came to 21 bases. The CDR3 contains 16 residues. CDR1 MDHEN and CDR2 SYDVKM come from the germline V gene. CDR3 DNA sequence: TGTGCCAGCAGTTTAAGTGGAGGCCGCCTTGGATGGGAGCAGTACTTC. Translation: CASSLSGGRLGWEQYF.

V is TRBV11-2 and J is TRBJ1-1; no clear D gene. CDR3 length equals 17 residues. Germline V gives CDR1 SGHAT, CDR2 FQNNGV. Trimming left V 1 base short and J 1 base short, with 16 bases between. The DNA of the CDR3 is TGTGCCAGCAGCTTAGTTGTCCAGGTCCCGGGGAACACTGAAGCTTTCTTT. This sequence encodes CASSLVVQVPGNTEAFF. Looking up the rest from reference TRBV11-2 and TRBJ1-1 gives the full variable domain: EAGVAQSPRYKIIEKRQSVAFWCNPISGHATLYWYQQILGQGPKLLIQFQNNGVVDDSQLPKDRFSAERLKGVDSTLKIQPAKLEDSAVYLCASSLVVQVPGNTEAFFGQGTRLTVV.

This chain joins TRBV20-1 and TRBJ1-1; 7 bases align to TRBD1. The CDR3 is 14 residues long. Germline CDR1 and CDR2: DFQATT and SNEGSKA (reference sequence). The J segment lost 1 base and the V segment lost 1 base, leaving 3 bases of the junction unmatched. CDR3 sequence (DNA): TGCAGTGCTAGAGGGGACAGCGGGAACACTGAAGCTTTCTTT. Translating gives CSARGDSGNTEAFF.

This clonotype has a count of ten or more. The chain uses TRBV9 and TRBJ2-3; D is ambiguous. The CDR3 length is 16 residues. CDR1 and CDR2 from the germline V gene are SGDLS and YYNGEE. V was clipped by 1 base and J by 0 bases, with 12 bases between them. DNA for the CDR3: TGTGCCAGCAGCGTATCCGGTTTACGAAGCACAGATACGCAGTATTTT. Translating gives CASSVSGLRSTDTQYF.

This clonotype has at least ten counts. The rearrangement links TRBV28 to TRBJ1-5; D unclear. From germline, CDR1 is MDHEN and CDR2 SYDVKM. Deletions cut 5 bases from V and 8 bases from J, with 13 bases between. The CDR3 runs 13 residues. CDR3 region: CASSPDVREPQHF. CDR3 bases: TGTGCCAGCAGTCCGGATGTGAGGGAGCCCCAGCATTTT. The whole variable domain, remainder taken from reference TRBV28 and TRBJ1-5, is DVKVTQSSRYLVKRTGEKVFLECVQDMDHENMFWYRQDPGLGLRLIYFSYDVKMKEKGDIPEGYSVSREKKERFSLILESASTNQTSMYLCASSPDVREPQHFGDGTRLSIL.